The 25 T cell receptor beta chains below come from one sample, sequenced in a study of spatial heterogeneity in lung cancer. Findings and limits, study-wide: How many expanded intratumoral alpha and beta TCRs were present tracked the tumor mutation count, which was a count of nonsynonymous mutations.

The antigens for these receptors are not known. Indicated time point: sample taken at primary tumor resection. TCRdb re-called the 5' RACE reads through MiXCR, storing one row per CDR3 protein. Of tens of thousands of distinct CDR3 sequences in the sample, around a sixth were seen once. The source material was lung tumor tissue, sampled at surgery. These receptor sequences come from a female donor with early-stage non-small cell lung cancer.

This chain joins TRBV24-1 and TRBJ2-1; 8 positions match TRBD2. Per the germline V gene, CDR1 is KGHDR and CDR2 is SFDVKD. CDR3 length equals 13 residues. With 9 bases clipped from V and 7 bases from J, the junction kept 7 bases outside the gene matches. In DNA form, the CDR3 reads TGTGCCACCCGGCCAGCGGGAGTAAATGAGCAGTTCTTC. Translated: CATRPAGVNEQFF.

This chain connects TRBV20-1 to TRBJ2-1; D is unclear. From germline, CDR1 is DFQATT and CDR2 SNEGSKA (reference sequence). The CDR3 runs to 11 residues. With 4 bases removed from V and 5 bases from J, the gap between germline ends came to 6 bases. This chain's CDR3 is CSATDDNEQFF. Here the CDR3 DNA reads TGCAGTGCTACGGACGACAATGAGCAGTTCTTC.

This chain joins TRBV4-2 and TRBJ2-3; D may be TRBD2 (6 bases). The CDR3 runs 14 residues. The germline V gene has CDR1 LGHNA and CDR2 YNFKEQ. Trimming shortened V by 1 base and J by 3 bases, and 8 bases separated the two germline ends. Written as DNA, the CDR3 is TGTGCCAGCAGCCAAGCGGGAGTTACAGATACGCAGTATTTT. This sequence encodes CASSQAGVTDTQYF.

This sequence joins TRBV20-1 and TRBJ2-3; no reliable D call. V was shortened by 3 bases and J by 6 bases, with 7 bases between the two germline ends. This CDR3 spans 11 amino acids. Germline CDR1 DFQATT, CDR2 SNEGSKA (reference sequence). CDR3 DNA sequence: TGCAGTGCTAGTGGGTCGGATACGCAGTATTTT. This codes for CSASGSDTQYF.

This clonotype was detected ten times or more. The rearrangement links TRBV6-6 to TRBJ2-2; a possible D gene is TRBD1 (6 bases). Trimming cost V 0 bases and J 6 bases, with 17 bases left between them. This CDR3 region has 17 residues. CDR1 is MNHNY and CDR2 is SVGAGI in the germline V gene (reference sequence). As DNA, the CDR3 is TGTGCCAGCAGTTACTCGCTTTCGGCAGGGGATGCCGGGGAGCTGTTTTTT. This encodes CASSYSLSAGDAGELFF.

The chain employs TRBV5-1 and TRBJ2-7; 9 bases align to TRBD2. V gave up 4 bases and J gave up 5 bases; unmatched junction bases: 4. This CDR3 has 13 amino acids. Germline V lookup: CDR1 SGHRS, CDR2 YFSETQ. The DNA of the CDR3 is TGCGCCAGCAGCGGAGTAGCGGGAGACGAGCAGTACTTC. It yields the protein CASSGVAGDEQYF.

By share of the sample, this clonotype is large. The V and J genes are TRBV20-1 and TRBJ2-5, with a weak D call TRBD1 (6 bases). The CDR3 extends over 17 amino acids. Germline CDR1 DFQATT, CDR2 SNEGSKA (reference sequence). V lost 3 bases to trimming and J lost 1 base, with 21 bases between them. Written as DNA, the CDR3 is TGCAGTGCTAGGGACAGAGGAAGGGCGATCGTCCAAGAGACCCAGTACTTC. This translates into CSARDRGRAIVQETQYF.

This clonotype showed up many times. This chain joins TRBV9 and TRBJ2-3; 13 bases line up with TRBD2. CDR1 and CDR2 (germline): SGDLS, YYNGEE. V lost 4 bases and J lost 4; bases outside the gene matches: 6. This CDR3 comprises 16 residues. CDR3 loop: CASSPGLAGFADTQYF. The CDR3 nucleotides read TGTGCCAGCAGCCCGGGACTAGCGGGGTTTGCAGATACGCAGTATTTT.

The chain combines TRBV28 with TRBJ2-7; 7 nucleotides agree with TRBD2. Germline CDR1 MDHEN, CDR2 SYDVKM. The CDR3 runs to 16 residues. Trimming took 5 bases from V and 3 from J; bases not matched to a gene: 13. The CDR3: CASSMAPRGLSYEQYF. Written as DNA, the CDR3 is TGTGCCAGCAGTATGGCCCCCCGGGGACTAAGCTACGAGCAGTACTTC.

J is TRBJ2-3 and V is TRBV12-3 or TRBV12-4, with TRBD2 as a possible D gene (6 bases). This CDR3 has 13 amino acids. V was cut by 3 bases and J by 6 bases, with 10 bases left in between. CDR3 amino acids: CASSFGGTDTQYF. CDR3 coding DNA: TGTGCCAGCAGTTTCGGCGGGACGGATACGCAGTATTTT.

CDR3 sequence reads: CASSLVSGTPYEQFF. The CDR3 region has the DNA TGCGCCAGCAGCTTGGTCAGCGGGACGCCTTATGAGCAGTTCTTC. The chain links TRBV5-1 to TRBJ2-1; TRBD2 matches at 7 bases. The germline V gene has CDR1 SGHRS and CDR2 YFSETQ. V trimming: 0 bases; J trimming: 8 bases; junction bases outside the gene matches: 8. This CDR3 is 15 amino acids long. The full variable domain, in which reference TRBV5-1 and TRBJ2-1 provide the parts outside the CDR3, is KAGVTQTPRYLIKTRGQQVTLSCSPISGHRSVSWYQQTPGQGLQFLFEYFSETQRNKGNFPGRFSGRQFSNSRSEMNVSTLELGDSALYLCASSLVSGTPYEQFFGPGTRLTVL.

This clonotype was observed many times. The V call is TRBV6-2 or TRBV6-3, the J call TRBJ2-3, with D tentatively TRBD2 (6 bases). The V gene's germline CDR1 is MNHEY and CDR2 SVGEGT. The V and J ends lost 5 bases and 3 bases respectively, with 12 bases between them. The CDR3 extends over 14 amino acids. CDR3 sequence (DNA): TGTGCCAGCAGTCGAACTAGCAGGACAGATACGCAGTATTTT. Translated, it gives CASSRTSRTDTQYF.

This clonotype appeared a few times. The J gene is TRBJ2-5, the V gene TRBV7-9; D perhaps matches TRBD2 (6 bases). Germline loops: CDR1 SEHNR, CDR2 FQNEAQ (reference sequence). Trimming cost V 5 bases and J 5 bases, with 21 bases left between them. The CDR3 consists of 16 residues. In nucleotides, the CDR3 is TGTGCCAGCAGCCGTTTTCTCCGGGGGTCCGGTGAGACCCAGTACTTC. Translation gives CASSRFLRGSGETQYF.

This clonotype was recorded many times. The rearrangement uses TRBV20-1 and TRBJ2-7; the match to TRBD2 covers 7 bases. CDR1 and CDR2 (germline): DFQATT, SNEGSKA (reference sequence). This CDR3 has 12 amino acids. Losses at the gene ends were 3 bases for V and 7 bases for J; bases not matched to a gene: 6. The CDR3 is CSASRPGGEQYF. The CDR3 bases are TGCAGTGCTAGCCGCCCGGGGGGTGAGCAGTACTTC.

The gene calls are TRBV5-1 and TRBJ2-3, with D possibly being TRBD1 (5 bases). This CDR3 spans 13 amino acids. The V end lost 8 bases, the J end lost 3 bases, and 13 bases lay between the germline ends. CDR1 and CDR2 from the germline V gene are SGHRS and YFSETQ. The CDR3 nucleotides are TGCGCCAGTCGTCAGCAGGGTACAGATACGCAGTATTTT. It specifies CASRQQGTDTQYF.

Many counts were recorded for this clonotype. The chain links TRBV19 to TRBJ2-7; 7 positions match TRBD1. The length of the CDR3 is 14 residues. Germline values: CDR1 LNHDA, CDR2 SQIVND (reference sequence). The ends lost 8 bases at V and 7 bases at J; junction bases unmatched: 14. The CDR3: CASGETGRTEEQYF. CDR3 nucleotide sequence: TGTGCCAGTGGGGAGACAGGGCGTACAGAAGAGCAGTACTTC.

This clonotype was picked up many times. This chain links TRBV11-2 with TRBJ2-5; D possibly uses TRBD1 or TRBD2 (5 bases each). Trimming stripped 1 base from V and 5 bases from J, with 14 bases between. The CDR3 is 15 amino acids. Germline CDR1 and CDR2: SGHAT and FQNNGV. CDR3 residues: CASSLGDRDVETQYF. CDR3 in DNA: TGTGCCAGCAGCTTAGGGGACCGGGACGTGGAGACCCAGTACTTC. The full variable domain, in which reference TRBV11-2 and TRBJ2-5 provide the parts outside the CDR3, is EAGVAQSPRYKIIEKRQSVAFWCNPISGHATLYWYQQILGQGPKLLIQFQNNGVVDDSQLPKDRFSAERLKGVDSTLKIQPAKLEDSAVYLCASSLGDRDVETQYFGPGTRLLVL.

This clonotype was recorded at least ten times. The rearrangement joins TRBV7-2 to TRBJ1-4; 11 bases match TRBD1. The germline CDR1 and CDR2 sequences are SGHTA and FQGNSA. Germline trimming cut 9 bases from V and 8 bases from J; bases unmatched to any gene: 5. CDR3 size: 13 residues. In DNA form, the CDR3 reads TGTGCCAGTCTCCGGGACAGGGGGGAAAAACTGTTTTTT. Protein sequence: CASLRDRGEKLFF.

In regard to this clonotype: A much larger clone differs by one base, so this may be a read error. The rearrangement links TRBV4-1 to TRBJ2-6; 9 nucleotides agree with TRBD1. The CDR3 has 19 residues. The germline CDR1 and CDR2 sequences are MGHRA and YSYEKL. The CDR3 coding sequence is TGCGCCAGCAGCCACCCTACGGGACAGGGTTATCCTGGGGCCGACGTCCTGACTTTC. Its translation is CASSHPTGQGYPGADVLTF.

The rearrangement joins TRBV15 to TRBJ2-5, with D perhaps TRBD2 (6 bases). CDR1 and CDR2 from the germline V gene are LNHNV and YYDKDF (reference sequence). The length of the CDR3 is 16 residues. The ends were cut back, 3 bases at V and 1 base at J, with 15 bases in the middle. CDR3 nucleotide sequence: TGTGCCACCAGCAGGGGAGTAGCGGCCCTCCAAGAGACCCAGTACTTC. This translates into CATSRGVAALQETQYF.

This clonotype was counted ten times or more. The genes are TRBV3-1 and TRBJ2-3; D not resolved. The CDR3 runs 13 residues. Trimming removed 1 base at V and 2 bases at J, with 4 bases between. Germline V CDR1 and CDR2: LGHDT, YNNKEL (reference sequence). The CDR3 DNA is TGTGCCAGCAGCCAAGCCTCCACAGATACGCAGTATTTT. It translates to CASSQASTDTQYF.

This chain links TRBV19 with TRBJ2-3; D unclear. Germline V lookup: CDR1 LNHDA, CDR2 SQIVND (reference sequence). The CDR3 has 12 amino acids. The V and J ends lost 4 bases and 6 bases respectively, with 8 bases between them. CDR3 region: CASSNQVDTQYF. In nucleotides, the CDR3 is TGTGCCAGTAGTAATCAGGTTGATACGCAGTATTTT.

This clonotype was seen many times. This rearrangement joins TRBV20-1 to TRBJ2-7; 13 nucleotides align to TRBD2. J was trimmed by 3 bases and V by 3 bases; bases with no gene match: 8. CDR1 DFQATT and CDR2 SNEGSKA come from the germline V gene (reference sequence). There are 16 residues in the CDR3. CDR3 sequence: CSARGFTSGRDYEQYF. CDR3 coding DNA: TGCAGTGCTAGGGGCTTCACTAGCGGGAGGGACTACGAGCAGTACTTC.

The chain links TRBV28 to TRBJ2-7, with TRBD1 identical over 8 bases. The V segment lost 8 bases and the J segment 3 bases; nucleotides outside the gene matches: 6. The CDR3 length is 13 residues. Germline assignment: CDR1 MDHEN and CDR2 SYDVKM. CDR3 DNA: TGTGCCAGCGCCAGGGGGCGGGGCTACGAGCAGTACTTC. Amino acid sequence: CASARGRGYEQYF.

The chain is built from TRBV6-1 and TRBJ2-3; D is ambiguous. The CDR3 has 12 amino acids. Germline CDR1 is MNHNS and CDR2 is SASEGT. The V end lost 2 bases, the J end lost 5 bases, and 5 bases lay between the germline ends. The CDR3 DNA reads as TGTGCCAGCAGTGAAATAGGAGATACGCAGTATTTT. It codes for CASSEIGDTQYF.